This TCR beta chain was captured in a study of blood T cell repertoires in COVID-19. About the research overall: Samples of COVID-19 (acute and convalescent) were obtained from the United States, Italy and Spain. PBMCs, B-cell-depleted T cells, or T cells provided the cDNA or gDNA that made up the material.

The CDR3 covers 16 residues. V was pared by 3 bases and J by 3 bases, with 5 bases of the junction left unmatched. Germline CDR1 reads KGHDR; CDR2 reads SFDVKD. In the authors' workflow: Estimation of nucleated cell counts relied on the amplification of reference gene primers. Only in-frame clones appear in the TCRdb table, and some are missing; sequencing was by immunoSEQ multiplex PCR. V, J and clone size reflect that table, while D and trimming were determined from the DNA. The sample shows a few hundred thousand clones, around nine tenths of them seen only once. Specimen: peripheral blood. The chain recombines TRBV24-1 with TRBJ2-2; 8 nucleotides line up with TRBD2. The receptor was derived from a man aged 55 to 70 who had recovered from COVID-19. The CDR3 loop is CATSDPASGHTGELFF. DNA for the CDR3: TGTGCCACCAGTGATCCGGCTAGCGGGCACACCGGGGAGCTGTTTTTT.